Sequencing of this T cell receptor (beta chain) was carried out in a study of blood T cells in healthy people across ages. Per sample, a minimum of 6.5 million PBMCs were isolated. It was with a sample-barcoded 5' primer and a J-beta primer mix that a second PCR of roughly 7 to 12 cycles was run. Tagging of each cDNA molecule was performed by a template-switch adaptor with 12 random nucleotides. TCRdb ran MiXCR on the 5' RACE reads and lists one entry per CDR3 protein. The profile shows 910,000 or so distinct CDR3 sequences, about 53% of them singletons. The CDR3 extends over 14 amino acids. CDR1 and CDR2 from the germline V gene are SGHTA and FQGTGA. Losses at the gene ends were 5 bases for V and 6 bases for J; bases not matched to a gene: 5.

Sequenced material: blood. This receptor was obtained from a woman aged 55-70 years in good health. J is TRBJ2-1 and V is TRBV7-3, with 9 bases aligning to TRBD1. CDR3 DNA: TGTGCCAGCAGCAAGGACAGGGGTGGCAATGAGCAGTTCTTC. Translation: CASSKDRGGNEQFF.